These T cell receptor beta chains were read from a single sample in a study of graft-versus-host responses after intestinal transplantation. Clones were read by immunoSEQ multiplex PCR, and TCRdb kept only the in-frame ones, dropping some. The table has more than 50,000 clones, about 90% seen once. This material consisted of PBMCs, taken approximately 660 days after intestinal transplant. These receptors originate from a human patient who received an intestinal transplant, so some T cells may come from the graft donor. CDR3s include the opening cysteine and the closing phenylalanine or tryptophan. A D gene is named only where the DNA matches it firmly. Clone size is shown for a subset of rows, as once, few, many or a class of expanded clone.

J: TRBJ1-1; V: TRBV5-4; size: once; D: .; CDR3: CASSQGGQPLSEAFF; DNA: TGCGCCAGCAGCCAAGGCGGACAGCCGCTCTCTGAAGCTTTCTTT
J: TRBJ2-5; V: TRBV30; size: .; D: .; CDR3: CAWAGARETQYF; DNA: TGTGCCTGGGCAGGGGCTAGAGAGACCCAGTACTTC
J: TRBJ2-5; V: TRBV18; size: once; D: .; CDR3: CASSPRETQYF; DNA: TGTGCCAGCTCACCCCGGGAGACCCAGTACTTC
J: TRBJ1-5; V: TRBV2; size: .; D: TRBD1; CDR3: CASSDRDRGVEQPQHF; DNA: TGTGCCAGCAGTGATCGGGACAGGGGGGTTGAGCAGCCCCAGCATTTT
J: TRBJ2-5; V: TRBV11-2; size: .; D: .; CDR3: CASSLGGKETQYF; DNA: TGTGCCAGCAGCTTAGGTGGCAAAGAGACCCAGTACTTC
J: TRBJ1-1; V: TRBV6-1; size: .; D: .; CDR3: CASSGGHTNTEAFF; DNA: TGTGCCAGCAGTGGGGGACACACTAACACTGAAGCTTTCTTT
J: TRBJ1-1; V: TRBV6-6; size: .; D: .; CDR3: CASVTGQNTEAFF; DNA: TGTGCCAGCGTGACGGGACAGAACACTGAAGCTTTCTTT
J: TRBJ1-2; V: TRBV29-1; size: .; D: TRBD1; CDR3: CSVSGTGRDYGYTF; DNA: TGCAGCGTCTCCGGGACAGGGAGGGACTATGGCTACACCTTC
J: TRBJ1-2; V: TRBV30; size: .; D: .; CDR3: CAWSAPGYGYTF; DNA: TGTGCCTGGAGCGCGCCAGGGTATGGCTACACCTTC
J: TRBJ2-5; V: TRBV6-1; size: .; D: TRBD1; CDR3: CASRGGTVLKETQYF; DNA: TGTGCCAGCAGGGGTGGGACAGTCCTGAAAGAGACCCAGTACTTC
J: TRBJ1-2; V: TRBV7-9; size: .; D: .; CDR3: CASSVPGDYGYTF; DNA: TGTGCCAGCAGCGTTCCAGGGGACTATGGCTACACCTTC
J: TRBJ2-7; V: TRBV18; size: .; D: TRBD1; CDR3: CASSPWDRAYEQYF; DNA: TGTGCCAGCTCACCATGGGACAGGGCCTACGAGCAGTACTTC
J: TRBJ2-3; V: TRBV6-4; size: .; D: TRBD2; CDR3: CASSDSTSGGADTQYF; DNA: TGTGCCAGCAGTGACTCGACTAGCGGGGGGGCAGATACGCAGTATTTT